This T cell receptor beta chain was identified in a study of cytomegalovirus exposure and HLA in healthy donors. It was with 60 Vbeta and 13 Jbeta primers that the PCR ran. The repertoire was sequenced with immunoSEQ multiplex PCR; TCRdb's copy has only in-frame clones and lacks some. Of about 100,000 clones in the sample, around 80% were seen once. This clone was seen just once. Its antigen is not identified. Germline V gene data show CDR1 as WSHSY and CDR2 as SAAADI. The CDR3 consists of 13 residues. V lost 3 bases and J 8 bases, leaving 13 bases between the germline ends. Regarding the study as a whole: No immune exposure information besides CMV serostatus was available. A few chains tied to CMV proved CMV antigen-specific in vitro. TRBV6-2, TRBV6-3 and other indistinguishable V segments were excluded. A later analysis found TCR association rates differed by HLA locus, highest for DRB1 and lowest for HLA-C.

The source of this sequence is a woman aged 55-69 years in good health and CMV-seronegative. The material sequenced was PBMCs. This chain uses TRBV10-2 with TRBJ1-1; D ambiguous. As DNA, the CDR3 is TGCGCCAGCAGTGATTCGTGGGCAGCCGAAGCTTTCTTT. Protein product: CASSDSWAAEAFF.